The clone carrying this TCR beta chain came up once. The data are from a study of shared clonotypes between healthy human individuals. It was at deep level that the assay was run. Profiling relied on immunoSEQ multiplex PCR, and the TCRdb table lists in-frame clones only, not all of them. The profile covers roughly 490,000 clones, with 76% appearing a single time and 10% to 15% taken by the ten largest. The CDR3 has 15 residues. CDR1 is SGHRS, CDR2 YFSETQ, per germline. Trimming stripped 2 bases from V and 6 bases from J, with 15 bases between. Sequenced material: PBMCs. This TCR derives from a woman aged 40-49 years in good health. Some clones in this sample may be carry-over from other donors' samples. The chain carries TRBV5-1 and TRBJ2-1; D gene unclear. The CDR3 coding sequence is TGCGCCAGCAGCTTCGGACCCGGGTGGAGCAATGAGCAGTTCTTC. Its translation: CASSFGPGWSNEQFF. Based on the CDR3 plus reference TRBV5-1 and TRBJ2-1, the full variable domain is KAGVTQTPRYLIKTRGQQVTLSCSPISGHRSVSWYQQTPGQGLQFLFEYFSETQRNKGNFPGRFSGRQFSNSRSEMNVSTLELGDSALYLCASSFGPGWSNEQFFGPGTRLTVL.